The 29 T cell receptor beta chains below were found in one sample sequenced in a study of Graves' ophthalmopathy and Graves' hyperthyroidism. The authors amplified TCR beta CDR3 regions from RNA transcripts. First-round RT-PCR with HTBI primers preceded a second-round multiplex PCR. TCRdb fed the multiplex PCR reads into MiXCR, producing one record per CDR3 protein. The table includes roughly 300,000 distinct CDR3 sequences, 17% detected once. Sequencing was carried out using peripheral blood. The source of these receptors is an adult man with Graves' ophthalmopathy.

A remark on this clonotype: Relative to the germline gene, one junction end is altered; a read error may explain this. The chain uses TRBV6-2 or TRBV6-3 and TRBJ2-5; no definite D call. The germline V gene has CDR1 MNHEY and CDR2 SVGEGT. CDR3 size: 13 residues. Here the CDR3 reads CARRPTLLETQYF. The CDR3 nucleotides are TGTGCCAGAAGACCGACCCTCTTAGAGACACAGTACTTC.

This clonotype has at least ten counts. The genes are TRBV7-2 and TRBJ1-3, with TRBD1 identical over 9 bases. The V gene end was trimmed by 2 bases and the J gene end by 7 bases; junction bases not matched to a gene: 6. The CDR3 contains 15 residues. Germline V gene data show CDR1 as SGHTA and CDR2 as FQGNSA. The CDR3 region has the DNA TGTGCCAGCAGCTTATCTAGGGACAGGGTGAACACCATATATTTT. Its protein product is CASSLSRDRVNTIYF.

Many counts were recorded for this clonotype. J is TRBJ2-5 and V is TRBV6-5; tentative D call: TRBD2 (5 bases). The CDR3 runs to 14 residues. Germline assignment: CDR1 MNHEY and CDR2 SVGAGI. Trimming took 5 bases from V and 8 from J, leaving 18 bases between them. CDR3 loop: CASSTRTDAITQYF. The DNA of the CDR3 is TGTGCCAGCAGTACACGGACTGATGCCATTACCCAGTACTTC.

This clonotype was recorded many times. The chain joins TRBV20-1 to TRBJ1-3; D gene unclear. This CDR3 has 13 residues. In germline, CDR1 is DFQATT, CDR2 SNEGSKA (reference sequence). The V end was cut by 6 bases, the J end by 2 bases, with 11 bases between. CDR3 DNA: TGCAGTGCCCCGGACCCCGCTGGAAACACCATATATTTT. Translation gives CSAPDPAGNTIYF.

This clonotype was counted ten times or more. This chain uses TRBV2 with TRBJ2-7; D call uncertain. Germline CDR1 is SNHLY and CDR2 is FYNNEI. The CDR3 is 12 residues long. With 6 bases removed from V and 10 bases from J, the gap between germline ends came to 16 bases. The CDR3 loop is CASSPIAQIQYF. In DNA form, the CDR3 reads TGTGCCAGCAGCCCTATAGCCCAAATCCAGTACTTC. The full variable domain, its missing parts supplied by reference TRBV2 and TRBJ2-7, is EPEVTQTPSHQVTQMGQEVILRCVPISNHLYFYWYRQILGQKVEFLVSFYNNEISEKSEIFDDQFSVERPDGSNFTLKIRSTKLEDSAMYFCASSPIAQIQYFGPGTRLTVT.

This clonotype was found many times. The chain employs TRBV7-9 and TRBJ1-1; D remains unclear. Germline CDR1 and CDR2: SEHNR and FQNEAQ (reference sequence). This CDR3 has 14 residues. V was pared by 3 bases and J by 0 bases, with 8 bases between. Written as DNA, the CDR3 is TGTGCCAGCAGCTTGTCACGGCTGAACACTGAAGCTTTCTTT. Protein product: CASSLSRLNTEAFF.

This clonotype was counted ten times or more. V is TRBV7-8 and J is TRBJ2-2; D unclear. This CDR3 region has 13 residues. Trimming shortened V by 0 bases and J by 7 bases, and 6 bases separated the two germline ends. Germline V gives CDR1 SGHVS, CDR2 FQNEAQ. Here the CDR3 reads CASSLAAGGELFF. The DNA of the CDR3 is TGTGCCAGCAGCTTAGCGGCCGGCGGGGAGCTGTTTTTT.

This clonotype was observed many times. The chain links TRBV12-3 or TRBV12-4 to TRBJ2-7; TRBD1 aligns across 8 bases. Trimming at V came to 8 bases and at J to 7 bases, leaving 13 bases not matched to a gene. This CDR3 region has 14 residues. The CDR3, as DNA: TGTGCCAGCGCGAGACAGGGGCCACTTGGGGAGCAGTACTTC. Translated, it gives CASARQGPLGEQYF.

Many counts were recorded for this clonotype. The chain carries TRBV7-2 and TRBJ2-7; D not certain. Trimming left V 5 bases short and J 1 base short, with 15 bases between. The germline V gene has CDR1 SGHTA and CDR2 FQGNSA. The CDR3 is made up of 15 amino acids. The CDR3, as DNA: TGTGCCAGCAGCCCTGACTGGGCAATTTCCTACGAGCAGTACTTC. Translating it yields CASSPDWAISYEQYF.

This clonotype was seen ten or more times. The gene calls are TRBV30 and TRBJ1-1; 8 positions match TRBD1. Trimming cost V 3 bases and J 4 bases; bases outside gene matches: 4. Germline V gene data show CDR1 as GTSNPN and CDR2 as SVGIG (reference sequence). The CDR3 spans 13 residues. This CDR3 is CAWSQGASTEAFF. In DNA form, the CDR3 reads TGTGCCTGGAGCCAGGGGGCGAGCACTGAAGCTTTCTTT. Full variable domain (outside the CDR3, taken from reference TRBV30 and TRBJ1-1): SQTIHQWPATLVQPVGSPLSLECTVEGTSNPNLYWYRQAAGRGLQLLFYSVGIGQISSEVPQNLSASRPQDRQFILSSKKLLLSDSGFYLCAWSQGASTEAFFGQGTRLTVV.

This clonotype has at least ten counts. This chain connects TRBV6-5 to TRBJ1-6; 8 positions match TRBD1. The germline V gene has CDR1 MNHEY and CDR2 SVGAGI. The CDR3 extends over 16 amino acids. Trimming cost V 2 bases and J 7 bases; bases outside gene matches: 7. CDR3 sequence: CASSYGDRIPNSPLHF. The CDR3 nucleotides are TGTGCCAGCAGTTACGGGGACAGGATACCAAATTCACCCCTCCACTTT.

The V and J genes are TRBV18 and TRBJ2-2, with 14 bases that match TRBD2. Germline V gene sequence: CDR1 KGHSH, CDR2 LQKENI. CDR3 length equals 16 residues. V shed 6 bases and J 4 bases; nucleotides not matched to a gene: 4. In DNA form, the CDR3 reads TGTGCCAGCTCGGCGGGACTAGCGGGAGCCACCGGGGAGCTGTTTTTT. Translated: CASSAGLAGATGELFF.

There are a few counts of this clonotype. V gene TRBV28 combines with J gene TRBJ1-6; 7 positions match TRBD1. V shed 6 bases and J 6 bases; nucleotides not matched to a gene: 8. Germline V CDR1 and CDR2: MDHEN, SYDVKM. The CDR3 consists of 15 residues. CDR3 residues: CASSDPGTANSPLHF. The DNA of the CDR3 is TGTGCCAGCAGCGACCCCGGGACAGCTAATTCACCCCTCCACTTT.

This clonotype was seen many times. This chain links TRBV5-1 with TRBJ2-7, with 12 bases matching TRBD2. Germline V gene data show CDR1 as SGHRS and CDR2 as YFSETQ. J gave up 1 base and V 5 bases, and 7 bases lay outside the gene matches. The CDR3 runs 16 residues. The CDR3 nucleotides are TGCGCCAGCAGTCCTGGACTAGCGGGGTCATCCTACGAGCAGTACTTC. As protein: CASSPGLAGSSYEQYF.

The sample holds a few counts of this clonotype. This chain links TRBV6-5 with TRBJ1-5, with unresolved D. V was shortened by 6 bases and J by 2 bases, with 11 bases between the two germline ends. Germline CDR1 MNHEY, CDR2 SVGAGI. The CDR3 runs to 14 residues. CDR3 amino acids: CASRLPGGNQPQHF. In DNA, the CDR3 is TGTGCCAGCAGATTACCAGGTGGCAATCAGCCCCAGCATTTT.

This clonotype occurred many times. The chain is built from TRBV7-2 and TRBJ2-5; 9 bases agree with TRBD1. The CDR3 length is 15 residues. With V trimmed by 5 bases and J by 2 bases, 6 bases remained unmatched. Germline V lookup: CDR1 SGHTA, CDR2 FQGNSA. The CDR3 DNA sequence: TGTGCCAGCAGCCCGGACAGGGGTCGTCAAGAGACCCAGTACTTC. It encodes CASSPDRGRQETQYF.

This clonotype has ten or more counts. The chain recombines TRBV3-1 with TRBJ1-2; D gene unclear. The CDR3 runs to 14 residues. V lost 2 bases and J lost 6, with 13 bases in between. Germline V lookup: CDR1 LGHDT, CDR2 YNNKEL (reference sequence). CDR3 amino acids: CASSQLGVSDGYTF. In DNA, the CDR3 is TGTGCCAGCAGCCAATTAGGAGTCTCGGATGGCTACACCTTC.

This clonotype has a count of ten or more. The CDR3 sequence: CASSPVGPYEQYF. For the CDR3, the DNA is TGTGCCAGCAGTCCCGTGGGGCCTTACGAGCAGTACTTC. The chain recombines TRBV6-5 with TRBJ2-7, with D maybe TRBD1 (5 bases). Germline-derived CDR1 and CDR2 are MNHEY and SVGAGI. The CDR3 length is 13 residues. V was cut by 5 bases and J by 4 bases, with 12 bases left in between.

This clonotype was recorded once. The chain couples TRBV12-3 or TRBV12-4 to TRBJ1-2; D gene uncertain. V lost 5 bases, J lost 6 bases, and 13 bases lay in between. The CDR3 is made up of 13 amino acids. CDR3 residues: CASSVRVRNGYTF. CDR3 in DNA: TGTGCCAGCAGTGTAAGGGTCAGGAATGGCTACACCTTC.

The chain has TRBV6-2 or TRBV6-3 and TRBJ2-5; TRBD2 might be the D (6 bases). This CDR3 contains 14 residues. Germline V gene data show CDR1 as MNHEY and CDR2 as SVGEGT. Deletions cut 8 bases from V and 5 bases from J, with 18 bases between. The DNA for the CDR3 is TGTGCCAGCGTTCGGGTAGGAGGGCTGGAGACCCAGTACTTC. Its protein product is CASVRVGGLETQYF.

This clonotype was recorded at least ten times. This chain links TRBV3-1 with TRBJ1-1, with TRBD1 identical over 10 bases. In germline, CDR1 is LGHDT, CDR2 YNNKEL (reference sequence). V shed 4 bases and J 5 bases; nucleotides not matched to a gene: 4. This CDR3 is built from 14 residues. The CDR3 region is CASSPGTGATEAFF. DNA of the CDR3: TGTGCCAGCAGCCCCGGGACAGGGGCTACTGAAGCTTTCTTT.

Only a few counts were recorded for this clonotype. V usage is TRBV12-3 or TRBV12-4 and J usage is TRBJ2-2; D may be TRBD2 (6 bases). Trimming cost V 5 bases and J 5 bases, with 18 bases left between them. CDR3 length: 16 amino acids. In DNA, the CDR3 is TGTGCCAGCAGTATAACCAGGACCCGGGGGACCGGGGAGCTGTTTTTT. Protein: CASSITRTRGTGELFF.

This clonotype was counted at least ten times. The chain links TRBV28 to TRBJ2-2, with 8 bases that match TRBD2. This CDR3 comprises 16 residues. The germline gives CDR1 MDHEN, CDR2 SYDVKM. Unmatched junction bases numbered 14, after V lost 6 bases and J lost 8 bases. The DNA for the CDR3 is TGTGCCAGCAGCCCCGGTGATTTAGCGGGGAAAGGGGAGCTGTTTTTT. This gives the protein CASSPGDLAGKGELFF.

In this sample, this clonotype turned up a few times. This chain connects TRBV12-3 or TRBV12-4 to TRBJ2-5; D is uncertain. Between the trimmed V and J ends, which lost 5 bases and 5 bases, there was a span of 12 bases. This CDR3 comprises 13 residues. CDR3 protein: CASSPSSRETQYF. In DNA, the CDR3 is TGTGCCAGCAGTCCGTCCTCTCGGGAGACCCAGTACTTC.

As to this clonotype: This sequence may be a read error, since a much larger clone differs from it by one base. CDR3 protein: CSVRTSGEGQQYF. The CDR3 DNA reads TGCAGTGTTCGGACTAGCGGGGAGGGTCAGCAGTACTTC. The chain links TRBV20-1 to TRBJ2-7, with TRBD2 matching over 12 bases. This CDR3 has 13 residues. The V gene's germline CDR1 is DFQATT and CDR2 SNEGSKA (reference sequence). J was trimmed by 8 bases and V by 7 bases; bases with no gene match: 9.

This clonotype was seen ten or more times. The chain joins TRBV28 to TRBJ2-5; 11 nucleotides align to TRBD2. The V and J ends lost 5 bases and 4 bases, in that order; junction bases with no gene match: 9. CDR3 length: 16 residues. The germline V gene has CDR1 MDHEN and CDR2 SYDVKM. The CDR3 loop is CASSAQLAGEGETQYF. CDR3 nucleotide sequence: TGTGCCAGCAGTGCCCAACTAGCGGGAGAGGGAGAGACCCAGTACTTC.

This clonotype came up many times. This sequence joins TRBV3-1 and TRBJ2-5, with D perhaps TRBD1 or TRBD2 (5 bases each). The germline V gene has CDR1 LGHDT and CDR2 YNNKEL (reference sequence). The CDR3 sequence is 13 residues long. Trimming pared 4 bases from V and 5 bases from J, leaving 11 bases between. Here the CDR3 reads CASSPPGRETQYF. The CDR3 coding sequence is TGTGCCAGCAGCCCCCCGGGGCGTGAGACCCAGTACTTC.

Many counts were recorded for this clonotype. The rearrangement joins TRBV30 to TRBJ1-6; 7 bases are a match to TRBD1. J gave up 10 bases and V 3 bases, and 6 bases lay outside the gene matches. CDR3 length equals 13 residues. Germline values: CDR1 GTSNPN, CDR2 SVGIG (reference sequence). CDR3 protein: CAWRGQAGSPLHF. The CDR3 DNA is TGTGCCTGGAGAGGACAGGCGGGATCACCCCTCCACTTT.

This clonotype came up many times. A read error may account for a junction end that differs from germline. The chain uses TRBV20-1 and TRBJ2-7; 16 nucleotides agree with TRBD2. This CDR3 comprises 15 residues. Per the germline V gene, CDR1 is DFQATT and CDR2 is SNEGSKA (reference sequence). DNA of the CDR3: TGCAGCGCTAGAGATCCGGGACTAGCGGGAGGGGAGCAGTACTTC. Its translation: CSARDPGLAGGEQYF.